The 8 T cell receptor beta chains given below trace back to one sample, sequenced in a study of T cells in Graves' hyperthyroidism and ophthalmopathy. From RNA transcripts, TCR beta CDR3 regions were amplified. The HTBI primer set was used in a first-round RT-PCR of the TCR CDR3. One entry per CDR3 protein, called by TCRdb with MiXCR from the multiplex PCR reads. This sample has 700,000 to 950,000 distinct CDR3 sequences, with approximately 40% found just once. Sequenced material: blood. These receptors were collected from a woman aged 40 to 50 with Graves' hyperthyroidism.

In DNA, the CDR3 is TGTGCCAGCAGCCACCCGGGACAGGGAGTTAACGAGCAGTACTTC. Translating it yields CASSHPGQGVNEQYF. This chain uses TRBV2 with TRBJ2-7, with 9 bases lining up with TRBD1. The germline CDR1 and CDR2 sequences are SNHLY and FYNNEI. V gave up 6 bases and J gave up 5 bases; unmatched junction bases: 11. The CDR3 has 15 amino acids.

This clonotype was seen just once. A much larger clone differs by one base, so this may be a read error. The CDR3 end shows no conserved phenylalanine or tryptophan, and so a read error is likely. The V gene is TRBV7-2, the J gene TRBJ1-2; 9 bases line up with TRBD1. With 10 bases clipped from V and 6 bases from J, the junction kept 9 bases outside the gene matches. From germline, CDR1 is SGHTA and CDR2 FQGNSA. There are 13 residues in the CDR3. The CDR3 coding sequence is TGTGCCAACAGGGGACAGGGTTTGGATGGCTACACCCTC. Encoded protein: CANRGQGLDGYTL.

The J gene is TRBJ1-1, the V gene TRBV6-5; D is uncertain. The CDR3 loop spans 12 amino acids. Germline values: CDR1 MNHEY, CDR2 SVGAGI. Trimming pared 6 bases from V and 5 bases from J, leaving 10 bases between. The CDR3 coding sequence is TGTGCCAGCAGCCACGGGTGGACTGAAGCTTTCTTT. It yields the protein CASSHGWTEAFF.

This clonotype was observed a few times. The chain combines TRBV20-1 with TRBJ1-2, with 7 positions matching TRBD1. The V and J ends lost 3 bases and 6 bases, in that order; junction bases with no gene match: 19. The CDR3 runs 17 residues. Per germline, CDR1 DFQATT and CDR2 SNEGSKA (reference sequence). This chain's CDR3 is CSARGGTEKGVYDGYTF. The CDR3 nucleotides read TGCAGTGCTAGGGGAGGGACAGAGAAGGGGGTATATGATGGCTACACCTTC.

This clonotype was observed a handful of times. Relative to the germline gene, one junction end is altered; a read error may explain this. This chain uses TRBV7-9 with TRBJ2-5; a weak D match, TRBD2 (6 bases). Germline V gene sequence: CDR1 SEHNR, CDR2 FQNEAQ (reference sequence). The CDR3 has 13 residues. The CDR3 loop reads CATFGGAEETQYF. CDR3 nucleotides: TGTGCCACCTTCGGGGGAGCCGAGGAGACCCAGTACTTT.

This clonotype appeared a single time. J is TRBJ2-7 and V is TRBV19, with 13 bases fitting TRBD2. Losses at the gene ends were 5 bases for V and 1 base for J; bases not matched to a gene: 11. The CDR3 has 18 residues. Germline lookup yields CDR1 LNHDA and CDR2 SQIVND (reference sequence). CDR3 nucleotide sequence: TGTGCCAGTAGTCCTAGGGGGGGACTAGCGGGGCATTCCTACGAGCAGTACTTC. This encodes CASSPRGGLAGHSYEQYF. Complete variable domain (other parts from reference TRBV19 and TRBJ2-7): DGGITQSPKYLFRKEGQNVTLSCEQNLNHDAMYWYRQDPGQGLRLIYYSQIVNDFQKGDIAEGYSVSREKKESFPLTVTSAQKNPTAFYLCASSPRGGLAGHSYEQYFGPGTRLTVT.

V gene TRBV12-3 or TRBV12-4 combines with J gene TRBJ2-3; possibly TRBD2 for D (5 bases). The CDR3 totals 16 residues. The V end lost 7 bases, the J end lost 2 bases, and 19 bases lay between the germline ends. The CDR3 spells CASNILDSSYTDTQYF. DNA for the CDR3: TGTGCCAGCAATATACTGGACTCCTCATACACAGATACGCAGTATTTT.

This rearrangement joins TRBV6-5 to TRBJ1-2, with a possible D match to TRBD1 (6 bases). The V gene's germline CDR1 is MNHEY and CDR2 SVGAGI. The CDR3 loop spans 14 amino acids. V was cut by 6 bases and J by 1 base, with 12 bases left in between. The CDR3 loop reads CASRRTADNYGYTF. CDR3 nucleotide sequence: TGTGCCAGCAGAAGGACAGCTGATAACTATGGCTACACCTTC.